This T cell receptor beta chain was identified in a study of identical twins. TCRdb re-called the 5' RACE reads with MiXCR, one entry per CDR3 protein. The repertoire consists of about 520,000 distinct CDR3 sequences, with less than 25% occurring once and the leading ten covering around 1%. This clonotype came up a few times. The V and J ends lost 0 bases and 10 bases respectively, with 11 bases between them. The CDR3 has 14 residues. From germline, CDR1 is SGDLS and CDR2 YYNGEE. The same data also contributed to another study, on T cells expressing NK-cell markers.

This sequence joins TRBV9 and TRBJ1-6; D is unresolved. The specimen sequenced was CD4+ T cells sorted from blood. The source of this sequence is a woman aged 18-29 years in good health. Written as DNA, the CDR3 is TGTGCCAGCAGCGTAGACCCGCTACAGTCACCCCTCCACTTT. It is translated as CASSVDPLQSPLHF.